The 9 T cell receptor beta chains presented below share a single source sample, sequenced in a study of cytomegalovirus exposure and HLA in healthy donors. The primer mix had 60 Vbeta and 13 Jbeta primers. TCRdb's table, derived via immunoSEQ multiplex PCR, lists solely in-frame clones and lacks some. The sample consists of 100,000 to 150,000 clones, under 10% of them appearing once. Material for sequencing was PBMCs. These receptor sequences come from a woman aged 35 to 49 in good health and CMV-seropositive.

This clone was seen more than once but under ten times. V is TRBV18 and J is TRBJ2-7, with 9 bases identical to TRBD2. V trimming: 1 base; J trimming: 7 bases; junction bases outside the gene matches: 2. Germline assignment: CDR1 KGHSH and CDR2 LQKENI. There are 13 residues in the CDR3. Here the CDR3 reads CASSPLAGEEQYF. The CDR3 nucleotides read TGTGCCAGCTCACCACTAGCGGGGGAAGAGCAGTACTTC.

The gene calls are TRBV7-2 and TRBJ2-5; a possible D gene is TRBD1 (6 bases). CDR3 size: 16 residues. Trimming cost V 1 base and J 5 bases, with 17 bases left between them. Germline CDR1 SGHTA, CDR2 FQGNSA. CDR3 nucleotide sequence: TGTGCCAGCAGCTTAGTGAGGGGGAGCGCCCAGGAGACCCAGTACTTC. Translating it yields CASSLVRGSAQETQYF.

This clone was seen more than once but under ten times. The rearrangement uses TRBV5-4 and TRBJ2-5, with TRBD2 identical over 8 bases. Per the germline V gene, CDR1 is SGHNT and CDR2 is YYREEE (reference sequence). Trimming at V came to 0 bases and at J to 0 bases, leaving 1 base not matched to a gene. This CDR3 has 15 residues. The CDR3 coding sequence is TGTGCCAGCAGCTTGGGAGCGGGGGACCAAGAGACCCAGTACTTC. Translation: CASSLGAGDQETQYF.

This clone was seen a few times. This chain joins TRBV2 and TRBJ1-5, with TRBD1 matching 8 bases. V was clipped by 6 bases and J by 6 bases; unmatched bases: 4. The germline gives CDR1 SNHLY, CDR2 FYNNEI. CDR3 length equals 13 residues. The CDR3 nucleotides read TGTGCCAGCAGGGGGACAGGCGGTCAGCCCCAGCATTTT. This codes for CASRGTGGQPQHF.

This clone turned up a few times. V usage is TRBV7-2 and J usage is TRBJ1-2; TRBD1 aligns across 11 bases. The CDR3 has 15 amino acids. The trim removed 5 bases at V and 4 bases at J, leaving 6 bases unmatched. Looked up from germline, CDR1 is SGHTA and CDR2 is FQGNSA. The CDR3 here is CASSVGTGGFYGYTF. CDR3 DNA: TGTGCCAGCAGCGTCGGGACAGGGGGATTCTATGGCTACACCTTC. Full variable domain (remainder filled in from reference TRBV7-2 and TRBJ1-2): GAGVSQSPSNKVTEKGKDVELRCDPISGHTALYWYRQSLGQGLEFLIYFQGNSAPDKSGLPSDRFSAERTGGSVSTLTIQRTQQEDSAVYLCASSVGTGGFYGYTFGSGTRLTVV.

The chain joins TRBV7-2 to TRBJ2-2, with 10 positions matching TRBD1. Unmatched junction bases numbered 5, after V lost 5 bases and J lost 5 bases. Germline V gene lookup returns CDR1 SGHTA and CDR2 FQGNSA. CDR3 length equals 15 residues. The CDR3 bases are TGTGCCAGCAGCACTGGACAGGGGGGAACCGGGGAGCTGTTTTTT. Its protein is CASSTGQGGTGELFF.

The J gene is TRBJ2-1, the V gene TRBV9, with TRBD2 as a possible D gene (7 bases). Germline V gene sequence: CDR1 SGDLS, CDR2 YYNGEE. V shed 2 bases and J shed 4 bases, with 13 bases lying between them. The length of the CDR3 is 15 residues. The CDR3 DNA follows: TGTGCCAGCAGCGTTACCGGGGGGCAATACAATGAGCAGTTCTTC. As protein: CASSVTGGQYNEQFF. The full variable domain, in which reference TRBV9 and TRBJ2-1 provide the parts outside the CDR3, is DSGVTQTPKHLITATGQRVTLRCSPRSGDLSVYWYQQSLDQGLQFLIQYYNGEERAKGNILERFSAQQFPDLHSELNLSSLELGDSALYFCASSVTGGQYNEQFFGPGTRLTVL.

This chain uses TRBV5-1 with TRBJ1-1; no firm D call. CDR3 length: 16 residues. With 2 bases removed from V and 0 bases from J, the gap between germline ends came to 14 bases. Germline V lookup: CDR1 SGHRS, CDR2 YFSETQ. CDR3 DNA sequence: TGCGCCAGCAGCTTATTACCGGGTCCTATGAACACTGAAGCTTTCTTT. This gives the protein CASSLLPGPMNTEAFF.

This clone was observed a handful of times. The chain recombines TRBV6-5 with TRBJ2-2; 8 bases are shared with TRBD2. Germline CDR1 is MNHEY and CDR2 is SVGAGI. V shed 2 bases, J shed 1 base, and the junction held 3 bases outside the gene matches. The CDR3 is 16 amino acids. The DNA for the CDR3 is TGTGCCAGCAGTTACCGTCTAGCGGGGAACACCGGGGAGCTGTTTTTT. Its protein product is CASSYRLAGNTGELFF.